This T cell receptor beta chain was documented in a study of blood T cell repertoires in COVID-19. The wider study: In each case, the material was cDNA or gDNA derived from T cells, B-cell-depleted T cells, or PBMCs.

Germline-derived CDR1 and CDR2 are SNHLY and FYNNEI. This CDR3 has 15 residues. V gave up 1 base and J gave up 9 bases, with 16 bases separating them. The method was immunoSEQ multiplex PCR; TCRdb's version includes in-frame clones alone and lacks a portion of them. The profile shows roughly 380,000 clones, approximately 77% of them singletons. This clone was detected once. This receptor was obtained from a human donor with acute or convalescent COVID-19. The donor label of this sample is uncertain. The sample taken for sequencing was peripheral blood. The rearrangement links TRBV2 to TRBJ1-3; weak D call: TRBD1 (6 bases). The CDR3 bases are TGTGCCAGCAGTGAAGAGTATATTCGAGGGGGCACCATATATTTT. It codes for CASSEEYIRGGTIYF. Together with reference TRBV2 and TRBJ1-3, the CDR3 gives the full variable domain: EPEVTQTPSHQVTQMGQEVILRCVPISNHLYFYWYRQILGQKVEFLVSFYNNEISEKSEIFDDQFSVERPDGSNFTLKIRSTKLEDSAMYFCASSEEYIRGGTIYFGEGSWLTVV.